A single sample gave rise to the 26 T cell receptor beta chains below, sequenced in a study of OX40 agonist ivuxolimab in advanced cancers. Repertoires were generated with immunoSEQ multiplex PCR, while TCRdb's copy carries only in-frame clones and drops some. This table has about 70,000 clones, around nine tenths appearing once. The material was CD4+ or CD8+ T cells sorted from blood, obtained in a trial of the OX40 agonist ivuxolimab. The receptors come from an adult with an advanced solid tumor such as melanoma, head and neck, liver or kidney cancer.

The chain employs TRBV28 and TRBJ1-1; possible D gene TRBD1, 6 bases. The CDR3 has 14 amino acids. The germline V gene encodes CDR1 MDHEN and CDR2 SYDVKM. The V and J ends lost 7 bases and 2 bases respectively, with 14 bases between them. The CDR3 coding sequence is TGTGCCAGCACCCCACAGGGCCCCAACACTGAAGCTTTCTTT. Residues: CASTPQGPNTEAFF.

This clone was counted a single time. DNA of the CDR3: TGTGCCAGCAGAGTAGGTATGAATCAGCCCCAGCATTTT. The encoded protein is CASRVGMNQPQHF. V and J are TRBV6-5 and TRBJ1-5; D gene ambiguous. Germline-derived CDR1 and CDR2 are MNHEY and SVGAGI. The CDR3 has 13 residues. The ends were cut back, 6 bases at V and 4 bases at J, with 10 bases in the middle.

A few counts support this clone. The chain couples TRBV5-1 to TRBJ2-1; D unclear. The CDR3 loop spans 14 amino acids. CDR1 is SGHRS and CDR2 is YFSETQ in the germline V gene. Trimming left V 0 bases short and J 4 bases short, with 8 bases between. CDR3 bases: TGCGCCAGCAGCTTGGGGCAGATTTACAATGAGCAGTTCTTC. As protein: CASSLGQIYNEQFF.

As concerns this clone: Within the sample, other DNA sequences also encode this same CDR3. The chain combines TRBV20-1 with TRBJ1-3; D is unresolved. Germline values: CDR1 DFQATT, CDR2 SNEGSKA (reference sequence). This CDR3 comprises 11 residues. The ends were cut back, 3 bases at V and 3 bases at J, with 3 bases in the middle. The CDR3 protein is CSARGGNTIYF. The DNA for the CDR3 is TGCAGTGCTAGGGGTGGAAACACCATATATTTT.

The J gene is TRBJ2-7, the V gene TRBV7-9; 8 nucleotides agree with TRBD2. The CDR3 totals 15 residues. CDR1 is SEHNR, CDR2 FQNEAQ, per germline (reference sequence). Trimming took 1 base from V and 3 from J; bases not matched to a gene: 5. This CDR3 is CASSLGGGGIYEQYF. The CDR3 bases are TGTGCCAGCAGCTTAGGTGGCGGGGGGATCTACGAGCAGTACTTC.

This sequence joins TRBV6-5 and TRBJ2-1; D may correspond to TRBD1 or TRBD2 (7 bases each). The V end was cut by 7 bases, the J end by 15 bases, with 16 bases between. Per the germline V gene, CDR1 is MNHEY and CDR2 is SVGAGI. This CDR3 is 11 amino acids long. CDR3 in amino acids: CASTQGGEAFF. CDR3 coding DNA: TGTGCCAGCACCCAGGGGGGGGAGGCGTTCTTC.

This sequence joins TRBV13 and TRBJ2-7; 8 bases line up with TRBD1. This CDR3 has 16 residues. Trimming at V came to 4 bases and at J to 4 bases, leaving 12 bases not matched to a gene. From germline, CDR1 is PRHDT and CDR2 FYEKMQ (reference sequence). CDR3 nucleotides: TGTGCCAGCAGCTCCGTAGACCGGGACAGGCGTTACGAGCAGTACTTC. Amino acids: CASSSVDRDRRYEQYF.

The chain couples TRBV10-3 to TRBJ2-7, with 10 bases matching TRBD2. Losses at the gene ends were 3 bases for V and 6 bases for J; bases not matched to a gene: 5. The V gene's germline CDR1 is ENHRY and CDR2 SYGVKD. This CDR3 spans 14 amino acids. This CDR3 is CAISESGRVSEQYF. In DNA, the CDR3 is TGTGCCATCAGTGAAAGCGGGAGGGTGTCCGAGCAGTACTTC.

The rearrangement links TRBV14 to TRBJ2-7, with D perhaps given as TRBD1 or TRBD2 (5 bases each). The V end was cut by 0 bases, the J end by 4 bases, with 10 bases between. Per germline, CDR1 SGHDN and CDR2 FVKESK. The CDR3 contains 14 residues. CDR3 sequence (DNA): TGTGCCAGCAGCCAAGATGGGGGTCATTACGAGCAGTACTTC. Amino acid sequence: CASSQDGGHYEQYF.

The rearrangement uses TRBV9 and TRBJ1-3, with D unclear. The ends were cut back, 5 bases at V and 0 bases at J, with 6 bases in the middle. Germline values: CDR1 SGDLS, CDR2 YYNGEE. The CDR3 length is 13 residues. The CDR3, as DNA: TGTGCCAGCAGGAGCTCCTCTGGAAACACCATATATTTT. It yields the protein CASRSSSGNTIYF.

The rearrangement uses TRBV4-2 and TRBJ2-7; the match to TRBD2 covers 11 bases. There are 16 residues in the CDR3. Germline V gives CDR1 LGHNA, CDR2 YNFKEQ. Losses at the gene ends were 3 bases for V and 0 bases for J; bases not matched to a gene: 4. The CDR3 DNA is TGTGCCAGCAGCCACACCGGGACTAGCGGCTCCTACGAGCAGTACTTC. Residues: CASSHTGTSGSYEQYF.

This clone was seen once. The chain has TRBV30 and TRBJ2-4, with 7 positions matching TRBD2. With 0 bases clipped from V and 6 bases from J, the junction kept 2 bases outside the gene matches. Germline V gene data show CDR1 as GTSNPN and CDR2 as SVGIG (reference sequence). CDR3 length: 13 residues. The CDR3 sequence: CAWSVGGLNIQYF. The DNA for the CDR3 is TGTGCCTGGAGTGTGGGGGGGTTAAACATTCAGTACTTC.

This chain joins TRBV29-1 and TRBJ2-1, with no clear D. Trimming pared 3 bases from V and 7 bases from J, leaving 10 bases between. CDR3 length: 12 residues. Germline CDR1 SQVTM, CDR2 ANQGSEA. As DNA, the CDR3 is TGCAGCGTTGATGTCCGCGCTAATGAGCAGTTCTTC. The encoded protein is CSVDVRANEQFF.

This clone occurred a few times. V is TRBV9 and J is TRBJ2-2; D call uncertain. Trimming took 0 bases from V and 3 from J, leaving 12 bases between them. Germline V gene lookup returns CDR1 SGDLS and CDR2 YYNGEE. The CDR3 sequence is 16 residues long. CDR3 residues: CASSVGLGSDTGELFF. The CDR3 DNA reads TGTGCCAGCAGCGTAGGCCTTGGAAGCGACACCGGGGAGCTGTTTTTT.

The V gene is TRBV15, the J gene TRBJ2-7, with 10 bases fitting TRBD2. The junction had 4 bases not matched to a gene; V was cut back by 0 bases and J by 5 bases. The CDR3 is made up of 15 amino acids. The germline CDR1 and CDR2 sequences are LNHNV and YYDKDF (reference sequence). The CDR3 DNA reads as TGTGCCACCAGCAGAGAAGTAGCGGGAGGCGACGAGCAGTACTTC. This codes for CATSREVAGGDEQYF.

CDR3 sequence (DNA): TGTGCCAGCAGCCCCGGGCGACACAATGAGCAGTTCTTC. Translating gives CASSPGRHNEQFF. The V call is TRBV6-6, the J call TRBJ2-1, with D hard to call. Trimming cost V 6 bases and J 5 bases, with 11 bases left between them. In germline, CDR1 is MNHNY, CDR2 SVGAGI (reference sequence). CDR3 length: 13 amino acids.

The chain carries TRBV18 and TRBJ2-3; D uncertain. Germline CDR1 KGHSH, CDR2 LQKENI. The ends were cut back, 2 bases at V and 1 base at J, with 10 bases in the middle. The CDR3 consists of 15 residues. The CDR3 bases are TGTGCCAGCTCACCAACGGGTTCGGGCACAGATACGCAGTATTTT. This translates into CASSPTGSGTDTQYF.

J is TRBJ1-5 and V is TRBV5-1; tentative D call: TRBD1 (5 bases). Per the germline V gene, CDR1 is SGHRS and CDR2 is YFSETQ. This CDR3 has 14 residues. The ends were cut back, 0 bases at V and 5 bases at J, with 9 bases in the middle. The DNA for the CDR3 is TGCGCCAGCAGCTTGGCAGGGAGGGATCAGCCCCAGCATTTT. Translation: CASSLAGRDQPQHF.

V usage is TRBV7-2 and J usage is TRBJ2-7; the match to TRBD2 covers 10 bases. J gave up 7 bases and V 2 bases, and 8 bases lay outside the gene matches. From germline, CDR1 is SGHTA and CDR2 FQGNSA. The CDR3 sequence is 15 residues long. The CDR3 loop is CASSLFLAGAREQYF. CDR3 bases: TGTGCCAGCAGCTTATTCCTAGCGGGAGCTCGGGAGCAGTACTTC.

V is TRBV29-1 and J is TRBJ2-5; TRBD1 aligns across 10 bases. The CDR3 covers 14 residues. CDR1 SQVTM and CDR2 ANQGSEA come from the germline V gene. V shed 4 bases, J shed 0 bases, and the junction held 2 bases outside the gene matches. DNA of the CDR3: TGCAGCGTTGGGACAGGGGGACACCAAGAGACCCAGTACTTC. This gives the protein CSVGTGGHQETQYF.

The CDR3 nucleotides read TGTGCCAGCAGCCCTCCTGGGCAGCTCCACTCTGGGGCCAACGTCCTGACTTTC. This gives the protein CASSPPGQLHSGANVLTF. The chain has TRBV7-3 and TRBJ2-6; D not certain. In germline, CDR1 is SGHTA, CDR2 FQGTGA. The CDR3 runs to 18 residues. The V end lost 5 bases, the J end lost 0 bases, and 17 bases lay between the germline ends. The whole variable domain, filled in from reference TRBV7-3 and TRBJ2-6, reads GAGVSQTPSNKVTEKGKYVELRCDPISGHTALYWYRQSLGQGPEFLIYFQGTGAADDSGLPNDRFFAVRPEGSVSTLKIQRTERGDSAVYLCASSPPGQLHSGANVLTFGAGSRLTVL.

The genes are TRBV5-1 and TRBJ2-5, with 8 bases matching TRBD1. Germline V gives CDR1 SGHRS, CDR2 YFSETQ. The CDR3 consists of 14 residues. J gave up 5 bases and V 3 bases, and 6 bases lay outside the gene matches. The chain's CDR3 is CASSSQGAGETQYF. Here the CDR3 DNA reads TGCGCCAGCAGCTCGCAGGGGGCCGGGGAGACCCAGTACTTC.

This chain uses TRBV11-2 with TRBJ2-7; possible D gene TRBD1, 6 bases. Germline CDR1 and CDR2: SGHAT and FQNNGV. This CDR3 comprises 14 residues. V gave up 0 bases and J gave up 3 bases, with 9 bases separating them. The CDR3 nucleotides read TGTGCCAGCAGCTTAGATTGGGACAACTACGAGCAGTACTTC. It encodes CASSLDWDNYEQYF.

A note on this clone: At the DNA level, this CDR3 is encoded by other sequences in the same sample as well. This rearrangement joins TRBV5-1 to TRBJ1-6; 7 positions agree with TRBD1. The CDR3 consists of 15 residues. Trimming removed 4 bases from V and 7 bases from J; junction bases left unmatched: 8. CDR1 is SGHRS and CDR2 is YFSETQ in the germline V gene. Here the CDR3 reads CASSPGGQRNSPLHF. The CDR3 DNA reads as TGCGCCAGCAGCCCTGGGGGACAGCGGAATTCACCCCTCCACTTT.

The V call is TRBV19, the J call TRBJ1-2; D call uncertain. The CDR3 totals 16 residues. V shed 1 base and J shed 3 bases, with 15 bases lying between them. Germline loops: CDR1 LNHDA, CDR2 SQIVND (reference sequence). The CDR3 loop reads CASSIVWSQPDYGYTF. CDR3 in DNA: TGTGCCAGTAGTATAGTGTGGTCTCAGCCCGACTATGGCTACACCTTC.

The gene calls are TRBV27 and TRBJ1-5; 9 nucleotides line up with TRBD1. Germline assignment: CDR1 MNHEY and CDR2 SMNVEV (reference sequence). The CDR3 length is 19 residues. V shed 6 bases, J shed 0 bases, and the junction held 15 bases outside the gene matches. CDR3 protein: CASSRKGTGGPYSNQPQHF. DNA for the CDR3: TGTGCCAGCAGCCGAAAGGGCACAGGGGGCCCATATAGCAATCAGCCCCAGCATTTT.